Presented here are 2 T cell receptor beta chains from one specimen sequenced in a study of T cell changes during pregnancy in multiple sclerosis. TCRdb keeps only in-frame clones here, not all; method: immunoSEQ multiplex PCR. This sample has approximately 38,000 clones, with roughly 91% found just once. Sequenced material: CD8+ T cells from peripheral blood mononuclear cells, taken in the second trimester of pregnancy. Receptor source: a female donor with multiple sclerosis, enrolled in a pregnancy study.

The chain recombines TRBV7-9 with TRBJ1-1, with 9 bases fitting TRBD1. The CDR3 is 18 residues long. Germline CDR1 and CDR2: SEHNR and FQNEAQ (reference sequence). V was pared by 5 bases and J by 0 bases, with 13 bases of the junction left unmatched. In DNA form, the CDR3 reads TGTGCCAGCAGCCATCCGGACAGGGGCGCGCGCATGAACACTGAAGCTTTCTTT. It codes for CASSHPDRGARMNTEAFF.

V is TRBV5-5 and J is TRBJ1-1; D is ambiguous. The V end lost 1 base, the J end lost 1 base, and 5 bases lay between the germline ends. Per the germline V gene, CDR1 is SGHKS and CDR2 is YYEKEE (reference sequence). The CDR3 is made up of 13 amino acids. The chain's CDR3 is CASSLTENTEAFF. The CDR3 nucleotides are TGTGCCAGCAGCTTGACAGAGAACACTGAAGCTTTCTTT.